There are many counts of the clone carrying this TCR beta chain. This sample stems from a study of T-cell reconstitution after alpha-beta-depleted transplantation in children. Unique molecular identifiers were incorporated when the TCRbeta library was constructed. Via MiXCR, TCRdb re-called the PCR reads, giving one row per CDR3 protein. The sample lists around 600,000 distinct CDR3 sequences, approximately 17% occurring once. The CDR3 is 14 amino acids. After removal of 6 bases from V and 3 bases from J, the junction contained 9 bases not matched to a gene. CDR1 is DFQATT and CDR2 is SNEGSKA in the germline V gene (reference sequence).

This clonotype was obtained from a human donor who donated a stem cell graft to a child with acute myeloid leukemia. The V call is TRBV20-1, the J call TRBJ2-7, with TRBD1 matching 9 bases. This material consisted of PBMCs from the stem cell graft donor, taken from the stem cell graft. CDR3 in amino acids: CSAISVGQGYEQYF. Here the CDR3 DNA reads TGCAGTGCCATCTCCGTGGGACAGGGCTACGAGCAGTACTTC.